One and the same sample provided the 18 T cell receptor beta chains below, sequenced in a study of patients and donors after allogeneic stem cell transplantation. TCRdb re-called the RT-PCR reads through MiXCR, storing one row per CDR3 protein. The table includes about 23,000 distinct CDR3 sequences, 25% to 35% detected once. Source material: blood, either unsorted or a sorted T cell fraction (not recorded which). The receptor set was obtained from a human donor who was either an allogeneic HSCT recipient or a stem cell or donor lymphocyte infusion donor (not recorded which). It is not recorded whose cells these are; they may come from a transplant donor.

This chain uses TRBV20-1 with TRBJ1-2; D is possibly TRBD1 (6 bases). With 0 bases removed from V and 0 bases from J, the gap between germline ends came to 14 bases. The germline gives CDR1 DFQATT, CDR2 SNEGSKA (reference sequence). The CDR3 consists of 16 residues. CDR3 protein: CSARDMGTLANYGYTF. DNA of the CDR3: TGCAGTGCTAGAGATATGGGGACACTAGCTAACTATGGCTACACCTTC.

This clonotype has just a few counts. The V call is TRBV3-1, the J call TRBJ1-1; tentative D call: TRBD1 (6 bases). CDR1 and CDR2 (germline): LGHDT, YNNKEL (reference sequence). This CDR3 comprises 15 residues. Between the trimmed V and J ends, which lost 4 bases and 5 bases, there was a span of 17 bases. DNA for the CDR3: TGTGCCAGCAGCCCCTGGCAGGGGCCAACAACTGAAGCTTTCTTT. Its translation is CASSPWQGPTTEAFF. Drawing the rest from reference TRBV3-1 and TRBJ1-1, the complete variable domain is DTAVSQTPKYLVTQMGNDKSIKCEQNLGHDTMYWYKQDSKKFLKIMFSYNNKELIINETVPNRFSPKSPDKAHLNLHINSLELGDSAVYFCASSPWQGPTTEAFFGQGTRLTVV.

The table lists this clonotype with many counts. V usage is TRBV6-5 and J usage is TRBJ1-6; TRBD1 might be the D (5 bases). The CDR3 contains 16 residues. Germline V lookup: CDR1 MNHEY, CDR2 SVGAGI. V shed 0 bases and J shed 6 bases, with 12 bases lying between them. CDR3 sequence (DNA): TGTGCCAGCAGTTACTCCGGGGCAGGTGTTAATTCACCCCTCCACTTT. Protein sequence: CASSYSGAGVNSPLHF.

The chain combines TRBV4-2 with TRBJ1-6; D call uncertain. Trimming took off 0 bases at V and 6 bases at J, with 21 bases between the two ends. Per germline, CDR1 LGHNA and CDR2 YNFKEQ. The length of the CDR3 is 19 residues. The CDR3 sequence: CASSQDVRFGKSANSPLHF. For the CDR3, the DNA is TGTGCCAGCAGCCAAGACGTGCGATTCGGGAAGTCGGCTAATTCACCCCTCCACTTT.

The chain uses TRBV10-3 and TRBJ2-7; either TRBD1 or TRBD2 may fit D (6 bases each). This CDR3 region has 13 residues. Germline V gives CDR1 ENHRY, CDR2 SYGVKD. Trimming stripped 4 bases from V and 3 bases from J, with 10 bases between. CDR3 coding DNA: TGTGCCATCAGTGCGGGGGCGAACTACGAGCAGTACTTC. Translation gives CAISAGANYEQYF.

This chain links TRBV4-3 with TRBJ1-1, with a tentative D call TRBD1 (5 bases). Germline V gives CDR1 LGHNA, CDR2 YSLEER. The CDR3 runs 15 residues. V was trimmed by 4 bases and J by 1 base, leaving 13 bases between them. CDR3 nucleotides: TGCGCCAGCAGCCTCCAGGGACCGCCGAACACTGAAGCTTTCTTT. This sequence encodes CASSLQGPPNTEAFF.

There are many counts of this clonotype. V and J are TRBV5-1 and TRBJ1-1; tentative D call: TRBD1 (5 bases). CDR3 size: 16 residues. Germline V lookup: CDR1 SGHRS, CDR2 YFSETQ. Trimming cost V 3 bases and J 1 base, with 16 bases left between them. This CDR3 reads CASSSSGGIPNTEAFF. CDR3 DNA: TGCGCCAGCAGCTCTAGTGGGGGAATCCCGAACACTGAAGCTTTCTTT.

This CDR3 is CASSRRHQETQYF. The CDR3 DNA reads TGTGCCAGCAGCAGACGCCACCAAGAGACCCAGTACTTC. The chain uses TRBV7-3 and TRBJ2-5; no clear D gene. The germline V gene encodes CDR1 SGHTA and CDR2 FQGTGA. The V gene lost 5 bases and the J gene lost 0 bases, with 7 bases spanning the gap. This CDR3 has 13 residues. Based on the CDR3 plus reference TRBV7-3 and TRBJ2-5, the full variable domain is GAGVSQTPSNKVTEKGKYVELRCDPISGHTALYWYRQSLGQGPEFLIYFQGTGAADDSGLPNDRFFAVRPEGSVSTLKIQRTERGDSAVYLCASSRRHQETQYFGPGTRLLVL.

Sample share makes this clonotype medium-sized. The chain combines TRBV5-1 with TRBJ2-1; D possibly corresponds to TRBD1 (6 bases). The germline V and J ends were trimmed by 7 bases and 4 bases, with 9 bases remaining between them. This CDR3 region has 12 residues. Germline V gene lookup returns CDR1 SGHRS and CDR2 YFSETQ. CDR3 in DNA: TGCGCCAGCGGGCAGGGGTACAATGAGCAGTTCTTC. As protein: CASGQGYNEQFF.

This chain uses TRBV19 with TRBJ2-5; the D gene is possibly TRBD1 (6 bases). The germline V and J ends were trimmed by 3 bases and 3 bases, with 11 bases remaining between them. The CDR3 spans 14 residues. Germline lookup yields CDR1 LNHDA and CDR2 SQIVND (reference sequence). CDR3 sequence: CASSMAQGKETQYF. DNA of the CDR3: TGTGCCAGTAGTATGGCGCAGGGGAAAGAGACCCAGTACTTC. The complete variable domain, with remaining parts taken from reference TRBV19 and TRBJ2-5, reads DGGITQSPKYLFRKEGQNVTLSCEQNLNHDAMYWYRQDPGQGLRLIYYSQIVNDFQKGDIAEGYSVSREKKESFPLTVTSAQKNPTAFYLCASSMAQGKETQYFGPGTRLLVL.

The chain uses TRBV19 and TRBJ1-6; a possible D gene is TRBD1 (6 bases). Germline V lookup: CDR1 LNHDA, CDR2 SQIVND (reference sequence). Trimming cost V 7 bases and J 0 bases, with 13 bases left between them. The CDR3 consists of 16 residues. The CDR3 DNA is TGTGCCAGTAAGGGACACCGGAGCTCCTATAATTCACCCCTCCACTTT. Amino acids: CASKGHRSSYNSPLHF.

The chain has TRBV9 and TRBJ2-1, with D possibly matching TRBD2 (5 bases). Germline CDR1 SGDLS, CDR2 YYNGEE. The CDR3 has 14 residues. V lost 3 bases, J lost 3 bases, and 10 bases lay in between. The CDR3 DNA reads as TGTGCCAGCAGCGCGAGGGTTGGCTACAATGAGCAGTTCTTC. Encoded protein: CASSARVGYNEQFF. The full variable domain, completed using reference TRBV9 and TRBJ2-1, is DSGVTQTPKHLITATGQRVTLRCSPRSGDLSVYWYQQSLDQGLQFLIQYYNGEERAKGNILERFSAQQFPDLHSELNLSSLELGDSALYFCASSARVGYNEQFFGPGTRLTVL.

V usage is TRBV7-6 and J usage is TRBJ2-2, with 11 bases that match TRBD2. CDR3 length equals 16 residues. With 5 bases clipped from V and 4 bases from J, the junction kept 6 bases outside the gene matches. The germline CDR1 and CDR2 sequences are SGHVS and FNYEAQ. DNA for the CDR3: TGTGCCAGCAGCCTACCGGGACTAGCGGCCACCGGGGAGCTGTTTTTT. Protein: CASSLPGLAATGELFF.

The V call is TRBV6-1, the J call TRBJ2-3; D is unresolved. Germline V gives CDR1 MNHNS, CDR2 SASEGT. V was clipped by 8 bases and J by 0 bases, with 6 bases between them. The CDR3 has 12 residues. CDR3 residues: CASEASTDTQYF. The CDR3 coding sequence is TGTGCCAGCGAAGCTAGCACAGATACGCAGTATTTT.

A few counts support this clonotype. This chain links TRBV14 with TRBJ1-2; D is perhaps TRBD1 (5 bases). This CDR3 has 13 residues. Trimming shortened V by 2 bases and J by 3 bases, and 7 bases separated the two germline ends. Germline V CDR1 and CDR2: SGHDN, FVKESK. DNA for the CDR3: TGTGCCAGCAGCCAACAGGGTTACTATGGCTACACCTTC. Its protein is CASSQQGYYGYTF.

This sequence joins TRBV20-1 and TRBJ2-7; 9 nucleotides match TRBD1. This CDR3 has 12 residues. From germline, CDR1 is DFQATT and CDR2 SNEGSKA (reference sequence). V dropped 8 bases and J dropped 3; count of bases not matched to a gene: 5. The CDR3 sequence is CSWGQGSYEQYV. CDR3 sequence (DNA): TGCAGTTGGGGACAGGGAAGCTACGAGCAGTACGTC.

This clonotype appeared many times. The V gene is TRBV27, the J gene TRBJ1-3; D not resolved. V lost 0 bases to trimming and J lost 4 bases, with 10 bases between them. The CDR3 is 15 residues long. Germline assignment: CDR1 MNHEY and CDR2 SMNVEV (reference sequence). In nucleotides, the CDR3 is TGTGCCAGCAGTTTATCGATTAACGGCGGAAACACCATATATTTT. It translates to CASSLSINGGNTIYF.

In this sample, this clonotype turned up a few times. The rearrangement uses TRBV24-1 and TRBJ1-4, with D possibly TRBD1 on 5 matching bases. The CDR3 covers 13 residues. Germline CDR1 is KGHDR and CDR2 is SFDVKD. V shed 3 bases and J shed 12 bases, with 13 bases lying between them. CDR3 coding DNA: TGTGCCACCAGTGATCATCGCCAGGGACAACTGTTTTTT. Translating gives CATSDHRQGQLFF.